The 5 T cell receptor beta chains below come from one sample, sequenced in a study of molecular identifiers for immune sequencing clone quantification. TCRdb processed the PCR reads anew with MiXCR; each CDR3 protein has one entry. The sample records under 650,000 distinct CDR3 sequences, just under 20% being singletons. The source material was naive CD8+ T cells from blood, with Jurkat cell RNA spiked in. Documented subset: FACS-sorted CD8+CD4-CCR7+CD45RA+ naive T cells. Every receptor here comes from a human donor in good health. Some libraries in this study had Jurkat cell RNA spiked in.

This clonotype was picked up many times. The rearrangement links TRBV6-5 to TRBJ1-1; D is perhaps TRBD1 (6 bases). This CDR3 region has 14 residues. Trimming took off 5 bases at V and 4 bases at J, with 14 bases between the two ends. Germline values: CDR1 MNHEY, CDR2 SVGAGI. CDR3 sequence reads: CASSQTPRGTEAFF. In DNA, the CDR3 is TGTGCCAGCAGTCAGACTCCCAGGGGCACTGAAGCTTTCTTT.

This clonotype was seen repeatedly, ten times or more. This chain connects TRBV5-6 to TRBJ1-2, with 7 bases lining up with TRBD1. Germline loops: CDR1 SGHDT, CDR2 YYEEEE. The V segment lost 3 bases and the J segment 10 bases; nucleotides outside the gene matches: 12. The CDR3 covers 14 residues. CDR3 loop: CASSWGTDRQDYTF. DNA of the CDR3: TGTGCCAGCAGCTGGGGGACAGATCGACAGGACTACACCTTC.

This clonotype was detected ten times or more. This sequence joins TRBV5-4 and TRBJ2-3, with 8 bases fitting TRBD2. The junction had 4 bases not matched to a gene; V was cut back by 2 bases and J by 2 bases. The CDR3 is 15 amino acids. The germline V gene encodes CDR1 SGHNT and CDR2 YYREEE (reference sequence). The chain's CDR3 is CASSFLAGNTDTQYF. The CDR3 DNA is TGTGCCAGCAGCTTTTTAGCGGGGAACACAGATACGCAGTATTTT.

Ten or more counts support this clonotype. The V and J genes are TRBV28 and TRBJ2-7; the match to TRBD2 covers 9 bases. CDR1 MDHEN and CDR2 SYDVKM come from the germline V gene. J was trimmed by 0 bases and V by 4 bases; bases with no gene match: 7. The CDR3 has 16 residues. In DNA form, the CDR3 reads TGTGCCAGCAGTTCCCCGACTAGCGGAGACTCCTACGAGCAGTACTTC. This encodes CASSSPTSGDSYEQYF.

As concerns this clonotype: A single base separates this from a much larger clone, so it may be a read error. The conserved closing phenylalanine or tryptophan is absent in this CDR3, likely reflecting a read error. The chain carries TRBV12-3 or TRBV12-4 and TRBJ1-2; no reliable D call. V lost 9 bases to trimming and J lost 3 bases, with 11 bases between them. The CDR3 covers 12 residues. The CDR3 is CASGPADYGYTL. CDR3 bases: TGTGCCAGTGGTCCAGCGGACTATGGCTACACCCTC.